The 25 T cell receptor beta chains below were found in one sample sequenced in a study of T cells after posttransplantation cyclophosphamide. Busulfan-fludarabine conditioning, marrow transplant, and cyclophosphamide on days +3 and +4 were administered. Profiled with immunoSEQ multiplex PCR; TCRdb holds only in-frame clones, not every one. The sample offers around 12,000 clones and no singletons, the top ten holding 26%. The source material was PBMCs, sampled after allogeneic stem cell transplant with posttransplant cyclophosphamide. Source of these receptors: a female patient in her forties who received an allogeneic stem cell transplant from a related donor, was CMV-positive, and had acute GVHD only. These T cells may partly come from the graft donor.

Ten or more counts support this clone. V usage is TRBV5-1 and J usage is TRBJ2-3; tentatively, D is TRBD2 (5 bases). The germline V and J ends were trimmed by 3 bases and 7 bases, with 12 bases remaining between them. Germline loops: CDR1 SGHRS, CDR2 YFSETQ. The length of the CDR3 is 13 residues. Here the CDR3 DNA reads TGCGCCAGCAGCTCCGGGGAATCTAATACGCAGTATTTT. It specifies CASSSGESNTQYF.

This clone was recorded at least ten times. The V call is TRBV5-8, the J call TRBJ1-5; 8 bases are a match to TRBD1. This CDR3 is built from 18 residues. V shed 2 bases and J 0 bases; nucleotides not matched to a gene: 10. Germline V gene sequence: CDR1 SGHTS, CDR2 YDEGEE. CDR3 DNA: TGTGCCAGCAGCTTTCGTGCAGGGGGCCGACTTAGCAATCAGCCCCAGCATTTT. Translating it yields CASSFRAGGRLSNQPQHF.

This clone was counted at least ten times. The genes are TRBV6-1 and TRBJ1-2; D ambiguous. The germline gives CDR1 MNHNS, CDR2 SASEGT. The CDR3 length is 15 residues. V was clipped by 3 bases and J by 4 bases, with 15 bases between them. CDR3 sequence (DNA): TGTGCCAGCAGTGAGTTTCAGGAGGCCACCTATGGCTACACCTTC. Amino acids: CASSEFQEATYGYTF.

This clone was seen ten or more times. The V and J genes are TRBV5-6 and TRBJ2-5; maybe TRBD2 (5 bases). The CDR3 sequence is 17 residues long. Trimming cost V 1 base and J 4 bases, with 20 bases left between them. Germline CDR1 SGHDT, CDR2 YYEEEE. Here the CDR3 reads CASSLLRADPAGETQYF. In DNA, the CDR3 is TGTGCCAGCAGCTTGTTAAGAGCGGACCCGGCGGGAGAGACCCAGTACTTC.

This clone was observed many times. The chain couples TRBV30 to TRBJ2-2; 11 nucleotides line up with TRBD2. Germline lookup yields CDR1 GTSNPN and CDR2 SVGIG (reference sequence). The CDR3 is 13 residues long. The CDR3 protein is CALAGVGAGELFF. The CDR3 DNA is TGTGCACTAGCGGGAGTGGGAGCCGGGGAGCTGTTTTTT.

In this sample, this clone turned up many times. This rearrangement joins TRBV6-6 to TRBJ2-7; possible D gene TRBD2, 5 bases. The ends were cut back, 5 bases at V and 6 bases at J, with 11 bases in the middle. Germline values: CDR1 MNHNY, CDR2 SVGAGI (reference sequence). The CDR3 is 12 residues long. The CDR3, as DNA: TGTGCCAGCAGTGTAGTAGGGAGCGAGCAGTACTTC. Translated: CASSVVGSEQYF.

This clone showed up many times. Written as DNA, the CDR3 is TGCGCCAGCAGTGAGGGTGCCTCCCTAGATGAAAAACTGTTTTTT. Encoded protein: CASSEGASLDEKLFF. The chain carries TRBV10-1 and TRBJ1-4; no firm D call. The CDR3 has 15 residues. Germline CDR1 WNHNN, CDR2 SYGVQD (reference sequence). Trimming took off 2 bases at V and 6 bases at J, with 13 bases between the two ends.

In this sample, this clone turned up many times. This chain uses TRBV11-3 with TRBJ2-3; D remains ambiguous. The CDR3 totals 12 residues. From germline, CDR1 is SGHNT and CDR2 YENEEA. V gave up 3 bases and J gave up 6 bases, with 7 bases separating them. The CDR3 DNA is TGTGCCAGCAGCTTCAGTTGGGATACGCAGTATTTT. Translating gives CASSFSWDTQYF. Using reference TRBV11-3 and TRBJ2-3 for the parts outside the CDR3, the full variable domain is EAGVVQSPRYKIIEKKQPVAFWCNPISGHNTLYWYLQNLGQGPELLIRYENEEAVDDSQLPKDRFSAERLKGVDSTLKIQPAELGDSAVYLCASSFSWDTQYFGPGTRLTVL.

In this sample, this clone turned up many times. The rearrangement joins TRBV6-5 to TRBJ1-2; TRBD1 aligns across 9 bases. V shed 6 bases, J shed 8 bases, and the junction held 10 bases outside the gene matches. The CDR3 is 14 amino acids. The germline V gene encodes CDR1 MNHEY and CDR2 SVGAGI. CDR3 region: CASSSGTGFLGYTF. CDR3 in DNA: TGTGCCAGCAGCTCCGGGACAGGGTTCTTAGGCTACACCTTC.

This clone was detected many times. The CDR3 sequence is CASSMARGVTDTQYF. CDR3 DNA: TGTGCCAGTAGTATGGCCCGGGGGGTCACAGATACGCAGTATTTT. The chain links TRBV19 to TRBJ2-3; TRBD2 matches at 7 bases. V lost 3 bases, J lost 2 bases, and 5 bases stayed unmatched. Germline CDR1 is LNHDA and CDR2 is SQIVND (reference sequence). CDR3 length: 15 amino acids.

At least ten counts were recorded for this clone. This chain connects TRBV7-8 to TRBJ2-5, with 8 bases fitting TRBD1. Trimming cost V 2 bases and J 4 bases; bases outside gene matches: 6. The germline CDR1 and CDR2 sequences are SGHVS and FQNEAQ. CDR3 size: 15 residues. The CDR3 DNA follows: TGTGCCAGCAGCTTAACCACAGGGGGAGGAGAGACCCAGTACTTC. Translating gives CASSLTTGGGETQYF.

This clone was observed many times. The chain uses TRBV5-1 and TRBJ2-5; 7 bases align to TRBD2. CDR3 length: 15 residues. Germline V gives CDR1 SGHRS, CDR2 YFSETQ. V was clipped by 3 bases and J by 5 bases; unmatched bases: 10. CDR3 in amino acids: CASSSWRGGDETQYF. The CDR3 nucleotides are TGCGCCAGCAGCTCGTGGCGCGGGGGTGACGAGACCCAGTACTTC.

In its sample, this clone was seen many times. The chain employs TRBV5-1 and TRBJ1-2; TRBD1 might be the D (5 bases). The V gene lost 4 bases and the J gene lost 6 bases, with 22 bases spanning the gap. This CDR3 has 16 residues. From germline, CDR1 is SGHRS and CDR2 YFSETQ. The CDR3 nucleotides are TGCGCCAGCAGCCCAGTTGACAGAGAAGGTTTTAATGGCTACACCTTC. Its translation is CASSPVDREGFNGYTF.

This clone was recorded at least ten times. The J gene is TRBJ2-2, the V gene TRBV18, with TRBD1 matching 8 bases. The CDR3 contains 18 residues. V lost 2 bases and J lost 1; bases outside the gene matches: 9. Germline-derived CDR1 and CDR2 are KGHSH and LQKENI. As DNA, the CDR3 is TGTGCCAGCTCACCAACAGGACAGGGAATAATGAACACCGGGGAGCTGTTTTTT. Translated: CASSPTGQGIMNTGELFF.

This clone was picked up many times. The CDR3 region has the DNA TGTGCTAGTGGTTTGACGCAGGGTTGGGAGACCCAGTACTTC. Its protein is CASGLTQGWETQYF. The genes are TRBV12-5 and TRBJ2-5, with a possible D match to TRBD1 (5 bases). Trimming removed 2 bases from V and 5 bases from J, with 12 bases in between. The CDR3 runs 14 residues. Per the germline V gene, CDR1 is LGHNT and CDR2 is FRNRAP.

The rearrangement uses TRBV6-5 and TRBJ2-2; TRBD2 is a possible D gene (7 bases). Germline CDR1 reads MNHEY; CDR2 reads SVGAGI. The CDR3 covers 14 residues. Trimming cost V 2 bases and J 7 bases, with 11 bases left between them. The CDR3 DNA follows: TGTGCCAGCAGTTACCGGGGGGCCGGCGGGGAGCTGTTTTTT. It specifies CASSYRGAGGELFF.

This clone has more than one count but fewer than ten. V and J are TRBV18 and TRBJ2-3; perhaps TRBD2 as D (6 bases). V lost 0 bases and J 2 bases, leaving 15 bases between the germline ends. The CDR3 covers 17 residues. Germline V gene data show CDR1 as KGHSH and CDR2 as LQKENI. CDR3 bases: TGTGCCAGCTCACCACCGTTGGGTGGGGGGAACACAGATACGCAGTATTTT. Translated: CASSPPLGGGNTDTQYF.

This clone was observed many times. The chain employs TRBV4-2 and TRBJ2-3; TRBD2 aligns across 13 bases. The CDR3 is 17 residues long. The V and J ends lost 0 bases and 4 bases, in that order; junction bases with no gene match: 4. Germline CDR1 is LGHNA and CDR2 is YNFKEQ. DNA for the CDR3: TGTGCCAGCAGCCAAGAGGGTACTAGCGGGGGGGCAGATACGCAGTATTTT. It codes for CASSQEGTSGGADTQYF.

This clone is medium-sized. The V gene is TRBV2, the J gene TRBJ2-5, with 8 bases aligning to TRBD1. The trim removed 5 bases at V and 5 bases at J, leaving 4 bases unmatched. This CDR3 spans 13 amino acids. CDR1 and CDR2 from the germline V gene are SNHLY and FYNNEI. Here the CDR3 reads CASSPGQVETQYF. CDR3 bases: TGTGCCAGCAGTCCGGGACAGGTCGAGACCCAGTACTTC.

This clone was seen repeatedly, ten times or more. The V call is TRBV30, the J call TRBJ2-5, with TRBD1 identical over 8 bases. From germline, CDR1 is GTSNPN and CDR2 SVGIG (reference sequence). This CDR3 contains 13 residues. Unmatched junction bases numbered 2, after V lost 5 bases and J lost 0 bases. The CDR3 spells CAWQGAHQETQYF. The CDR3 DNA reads TGTGCCTGGCAGGGGGCTCACCAAGAGACCCAGTACTTC.

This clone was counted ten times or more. The DNA for the CDR3 is TGTGCCAGCAGCTTATCCAGCGGGACCTACAATGAGCAGTTCTTC. Translation gives CASSLSSGTYNEQFF. The V and J genes are TRBV7-3 and TRBJ2-1; 7 bases fit TRBD2. The germline V gene encodes CDR1 SGHTA and CDR2 FQGTGA. The V segment lost 2 bases and the J segment 2 bases; nucleotides outside the gene matches: 3. The CDR3 consists of 15 residues.

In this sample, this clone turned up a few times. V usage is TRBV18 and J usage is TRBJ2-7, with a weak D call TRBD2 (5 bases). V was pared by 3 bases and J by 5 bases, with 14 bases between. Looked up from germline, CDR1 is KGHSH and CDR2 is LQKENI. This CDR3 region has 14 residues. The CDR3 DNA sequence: TGTGCCAGCTCACCTGTCAGTGGGGAGAACGAGCAGTACGTC. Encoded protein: CASSPVSGENEQYV.

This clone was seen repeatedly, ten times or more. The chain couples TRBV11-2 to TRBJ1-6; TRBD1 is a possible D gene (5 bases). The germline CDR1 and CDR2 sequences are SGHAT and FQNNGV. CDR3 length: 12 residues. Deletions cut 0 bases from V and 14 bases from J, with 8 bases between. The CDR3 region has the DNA TGTGCCAGCAGCTTAGAAACAGGCGCCCTCCACTTT. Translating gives CASSLETGALHF.

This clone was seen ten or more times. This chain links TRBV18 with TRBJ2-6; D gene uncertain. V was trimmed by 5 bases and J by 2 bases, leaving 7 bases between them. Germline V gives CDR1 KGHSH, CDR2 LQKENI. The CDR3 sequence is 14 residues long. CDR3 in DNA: TGTGCCAGCTCAACGCGGACTGGGGCCAACGTCCTGACTTTC. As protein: CASSTRTGANVLTF.

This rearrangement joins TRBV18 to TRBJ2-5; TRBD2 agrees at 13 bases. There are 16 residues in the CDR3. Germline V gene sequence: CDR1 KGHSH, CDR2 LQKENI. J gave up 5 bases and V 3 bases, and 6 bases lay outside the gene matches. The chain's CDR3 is CASSPGLAGAGETQYF. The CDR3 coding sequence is TGTGCCAGCTCACCTGGACTAGCGGGAGCAGGGGAGACCCAGTACTTC.